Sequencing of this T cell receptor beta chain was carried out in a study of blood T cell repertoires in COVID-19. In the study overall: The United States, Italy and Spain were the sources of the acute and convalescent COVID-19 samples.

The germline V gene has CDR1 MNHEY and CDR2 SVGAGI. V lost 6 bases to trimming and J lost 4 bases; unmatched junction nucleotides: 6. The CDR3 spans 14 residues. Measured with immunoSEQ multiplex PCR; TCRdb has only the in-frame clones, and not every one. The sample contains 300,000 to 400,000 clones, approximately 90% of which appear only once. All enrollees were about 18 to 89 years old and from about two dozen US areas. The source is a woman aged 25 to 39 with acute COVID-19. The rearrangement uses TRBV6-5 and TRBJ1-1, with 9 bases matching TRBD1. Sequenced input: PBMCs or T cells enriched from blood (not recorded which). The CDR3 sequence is CASSTGGWVTEAFF. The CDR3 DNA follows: TGTGCCAGCAGCACAGGGGGCTGGGTCACTGAAGCTTTCTTT.